This TCR beta chain was identified in a study of tumor-infiltrating lymphocytes in localized non-small cell lung cancer (dated by TCRdb to the early 2020s). About the study as a whole: The cohort covered several histologies, both smokers and never-smokers, and patients whose samples were collected after neoadjuvant chemotherapy. From each patient came resected tumor tissue plus uninvolved lung tissue from that same patient, and the uninvolved lung tissue was described as non-adjacent to the tumor. The same patients underwent several integrated assays, with TCR sequencing performed together with flow cytometry, multiplex immunofluorescence, RNA-seq, exome sequencing and proteomics. In total, the ICON cohort was made up of 150 surgical patients who had localized non-small cell lung cancer and whose tumors were resected. A total of about 55 patients were part of the paired comparison of immunoSEQ T-cell fraction between tumor and uninvolved lung.

V trim: 0 bases; J trim: 7 bases; unmatched bases: 10. Inclusive of the bounding cysteine and phenylalanine, the CDR3 is 16 residues long. Only the CDR3 part of the read is kept: 48 bases, read in frame from the first base. Via the germline V gene, CDR1 is MNHNS and CDR2 SASEGT. General conclusions and limits of the study: TCR-derived T-cell fraction did not differ between the flow cytometry-defined immunotypes IM1 (good prognosis) and IM2 (poor prognosis). Because different pieces of the same tissue were used for different assays, technical variation could not be separated from intratumor heterogeneity. Assay coverage varied across patients depending on available tissue quantity, so only a subset of the cohort had TCR sequencing. Consistent with immunofluorescence CD3 counts, TCRbeta sequencing supported greater T cell infiltration in tumors than in uninvolved lung tissue.

Patient enrollment in ICON started in the first half of 2016, and the final patient was enrolled in late 2018. In a subcohort of approximately 76 patients, fresh tumor and matched uninvolved tissue were collected for in-depth immune analyses, with TCR sequencing among those analyses. DNA for TCR sequencing was isolated from bulk tissue, and no cell sorting was done. The T-cell fraction in tumor and uninvolved lung tissue was obtained from TCR sequencing using the immunoSEQ assay. For the original study's pipeline: For survival analysis, patients were divided into high (upper tertile) and low (lower two tertiles) T-cell fraction groups, which were compared by log-rank test. A signed-rank test was used to check for differences in T-cell fraction between paired tumor and uninvolved lung. As stored in TCRdb, this immuneACCESS dataset retains in-frame rearrangements with V and J assigned. A fraction of the clones does not appear; measured against another copy, unresolved V genes explain less than half of the discrepancy, and the remainder lacks a known reason. V and J calls and clone size follow that table, whereas D and trimming were derived from the DNA. For this sample the table gives approximately 7,400 clones, of which around 64% were detected only once. Together, the top ten hold about 13% of the sample.

Remarks on this clone: Its target antigen remains unknown. One base away there is no much larger clone; base qualities are not given.

The sequence links TRBV6-1 to TRBJ1-2; TRBD1 matches 8 bases in the middle. Sequencing was carried out using uninvolved lung tissue not adjacent to the tumor. This receptor was taken from a human donor with non-small cell lung cancer. The CDR3 region has the sequence CASSEALMATGGGYTF. The DNA sequence reads TGTGCCAGCAGTGAAGCGCTTATGGCTACAGGGGGTGGCTACACCTTC.